These T cell receptor beta chains were read from a single sample in a study of Graves' ophthalmopathy and Graves' hyperthyroidism. TCRdb used MiXCR to reprocess the multiplex PCR reads, holding one entry per CDR3 protein. The table includes hundreds of thousands of distinct CDR3 sequences, 35% to 50% detected once. Source material: peripheral blood. The receptor source for this set is an adult man with Graves' ophthalmopathy. CDR3s include the opening cysteine and the closing phenylalanine or tryptophan. Fields, in order: clone size, J gene, V gene, D gene, CDR3 protein, CDR3 DNA. The D gene is left open where the match is weak. Size values are once, few and many counts, or a class for expanded clones, and some rows have none.

>few|TRBJ2-2|TRBV9|-
CASSDEGQRVPNTGELFF
TGTGCCAGCAGCGACGAGGGGCAGAGAGTCCCTAACACCGGGGAGCTGTTTTTT
>few|TRBJ1-3|TRBV4-1|-
CASSQAGPISGNTIYF
TGCGCCAGCAGCCAGGCTGGACCGATCTCTGGAAACACCATATATTTT
>-|TRBJ2-3|TRBV20-1|TRBD2
CSANEAGGADTQYF
TGCAGTGCTAATGAGGCGGGAGGGGCAGATACGCAGTATTTT
>-|TRBJ1-2|TRBV20-1|TRBD1
CSAATGDYGYTF
TGCAGTGCGGCGACAGGGGACTATGGCTACACCTTC
>few|TRBJ2-7|TRBV7-9|-
CASASRDKHYYEQYF
TGTGCCAGCGCCAGTAGGGACAAACATTACTACGAGCAGTACTTC
>many|TRBJ1-2|TRBV10-3|-
CASHREGNYGYTF
TGTGCCAGCCACCGGGAGGGGAACTATGGCTACACCTTC
>-|TRBJ2-7|TRBV4-1|-
CASSQDPGHFYEQYF
TGCGCCAGCAGCCAAGACCCCGGACATTTCTACGAGCAGTACTTC
>-|TRBJ1-3|TRBV7-9|-
CASSVFSGNTIYF
TGTGCCAGCAGCGTTTTCTCAGGAAACACCATATATTTT
>-|TRBJ1-5|TRBV15|TRBD1
CATSKGQDRSNQPQHF
TGTGCCACCAGCAAGGGACAGGACCGTAGCAATCAGCCCCAGCATTTT
>many|TRBJ1-4|TRBV5-5|-
CASRSRDEKLFF
TGTGCCAGCAGAAGTCGAGATGAAAAACTGTTTTTT
>few|TRBJ2-3|TRBV7-2|TRBD2
CASSDSGGAQYF
TGTGCCAGCAGCGATAGCGGGGGGGCGCAGTATTTT
>-|TRBJ2-2|TRBV19|-
CASGRQVF
TGTGCCAGTGGGAGACAGGTTTTT
>-|TRBJ1-5|TRBV6-6|-
CASSYEGLTNQPQHF
TGTGCCAGCAGTTACGAAGGTCTTACTAATCAGCCCCAGCATTTT
>-|TRBJ1-1|TRBV11-1|-
CASKQQGPTEAFF
TGCGCCAGCAAGCAGCAGGGGCCCACTGAAGCTTTCTTT
>-|TRBJ2-5|TRBV7-3|-
CASSASVAGETQYF
TGTGCCAGCAGCGCCTCGGTGGCCGGGGAGACCCAGTACTTC
>-|TRBJ2-5|TRBV20-1|-
CSARDGAVPSLEEAQYF
TGCAGTGCTAGAGATGGGGCGGTACCTTCTTTGGAGGAGGCCCAGTACTTC
>-|TRBJ1-5|TRBV15|TRBD1
CATSSQGVSNQPQHF
TGTGCCACCAGCAGCCAGGGGGTTAGCAATCAGCCCCAGCATTTT
>once|TRBJ1-6|TRBV11-2|TRBD1
CASSAQGDSPLHF
TGTGCCAGCAGCGCACAGGGGGACTCACCCCTCCACTTT
>-|TRBJ1-1|TRBV10-3|TRBD1
CASSFQGVTEAFF
TGTGCCAGCAGTTTTCAGGGGGTCACTGAAGCTTTCTTT
>few|TRBJ2-2|TRBV12-3/TRBV12-4|TRBD2
CASSRRLAKNTGELFF
TGTGCCAGCAGCCGTCGACTAGCGAAGAACACCGGGGAGCTGTTTTTT
>-|TRBJ2-1|TRBV20-1|-
CSAAVGPGEQFF
TGCAGTGCGGCGGTCGGGCCCGGTGAGCAGTTCTTC
>many|TRBJ1-1|TRBV4-2|-
CASSQARSEAFF
TGTGCCAGCAGCCAAGCTCGTTCGGAAGCTTTCTTT
>many|TRBJ1-1|TRBV9|-
CASSVESHTEAFF
TGTGCCAGCAGCGTAGAGTCCCATACTGAAGCTTTCTTT
>many|TRBJ1-2|TRBV7-9|-
CASSSSNYGYTF
TGTGCCAGCAGCTCATCGAACTATGGCTACACCTTC
>once|TRBJ1-5|TRBV10-3|-
CASSSTHSGNQPQHF
TGTGCCAGCAGTTCGACTCACTCGGGCAATCAGCCCCAGCATTTT
>many|TRBJ1-3|TRBV7-6|-
CASSLAAGNTIYF
TGTGCCAGCAGCTTAGCGGCTGGAAACACCATATATTTT
>-|TRBJ2-6|TRBV29-1|TRBD2
CSVLRGGTNTEAF
TGCAGCGTGCTTCGGGGGGGGACGAACACTGAAGCTTTC
>many|TRBJ2-2|TRBV2|-
CASRRRNTGELFF
TGTGCCAGCAGGCGACGGAATACCGGGGAGCTGTTTTTT
>once|TRBJ1-4|TRBV9|TRBD1
CASSGQGVELFF
TGTGCCAGCAGCGGACAGGGGGTGGAACTGTTTTTT
>few|TRBJ1-3|TRBV6-5|-
CASSYAAGPSGNTIYF
TGTGCCAGCAGTTACGCCGCGGGACCCTCTGGAAACACCATATATTTT
>few|TRBJ2-5|TRBV5-6|-
CASSSRVPETQYF
TGTGCCAGCAGCTCTCGGGTTCCTGAGACCCAGTACTTC
>many|TRBJ2-5|TRBV10-2|-
CASSLAPGQETQYF
TGCGCCAGCAGTCTAGCTCCCGGTCAAGAGACCCAGTACTTC
>many|TRBJ2-7|TRBV7-3|TRBD2
CASSSLGTSGSTSSYEQYF
TGTGCCAGCAGCTCTTTGGGGACTAGCGGGAGCACCAGCTCCTACGAGCAGTACTTC
>-|TRBJ1-2|TRBV19|TRBD1
CASSMGQAGNTF
TGTGCCAGTAGTATGGGACAGGCTGGAAACACCTTC
>-|TRBJ1-2|TRBV27|-
CASGGTDYYGYTF
TGTGCCAGCGGTGGGACGGATTACTATGGCTACACCTTC
>-|TRBJ1-3|TRBV25-1|-
CAWSGGNSGNTIYF
TGTGCCTGGAGTGGTGGAAACTCTGGAAACACCATATATTTT
>many|TRBJ2-5|TRBV27|-
CASRDGPEETQYF
TGTGCCAGCAGGGACGGTCCCGAAGAGACCCAGTACTTC
>many|TRBJ2-5|TRBV7-2|-
CASSRHRDQETQYF
TGTGCCAGCAGCCGCCACAGGGACCAAGAGACCCAGTACTTC
>-|TRBJ1-5|TRBV10-2|TRBD1
CASSGDSFRAQPQHF
TGCGCCAGCAGCGGGGACAGTTTTCGTGCACAGCCCCAGCATTTT
>many|TRBJ1-6|TRBV25-1|-
CASGHGRGSPLHF
TGTGCCAGCGGGCACGGTCGGGGATCACCCCTCCACTTT
>many|TRBJ1-2|TRBV20-1|TRBD1
CSAGRGQGVYGYTF
TGCAGTGCTGGGCGGGGACAGGGGGTTTATGGCTACACCTTC
>-|TRBJ2-6|TRBV29-1|TRBD1
CSVGTGTGNFVLTF
TGCAGCGTGGGGACAGGGACTGGAAACTTCGTCCTGACTTTC
>-|TRBJ1-2|TRBV2|TRBD1
CASDGTGEGTF
TGTGCCAGCGATGGGACAGGTGAGGGCACCTTC
>-|TRBJ1-2|TRBV2|-
CASSKTGSNYGYTF
TGTGCCAGCAGCAAAACGGGGAGCAACTATGGCTACACCTTC
>many|TRBJ1-6|TRBV14|-
CASSRSYNSPLHF
TGTGCCAGCAGCCGATCCTATAATTCACCCCTCCACTTT
>many|TRBJ2-5|TRBV6-1|-
CASSENGETQYF
TGTGCCAGCAGTGAAAACGGAGAGACCCAGTACTTC
>many|TRBJ2-7|TRBV20-1|TRBD1
CSATGQGISYEQYF
TGCAGTGCTACCGGACAGGGAATCTCCTACGAGCAGTACTTC